The T cell receptor (beta chain) under discussion was sequenced for a study of T cell repertoires in cytomegalovirus infection. About the research overall: Public signatures in TCR beta pointed to CMV infection and matching HLA type. Whole-study findings and limits: In two of eight donors, the top clonotype was HLA-C-restricted CMV-specific. Summed frequency of shared TCR beta families picked out CMV carriers who also had the relevant HLA.

This clonotype turned up a few times. Its antigen remains unidentified. Germline V gene sequence: CDR1 SGHDN, CDR2 FVKESK. The CDR3 totals 16 residues. V shed 0 bases and J shed 3 bases, with 9 bases lying between them. From the reads, TCRdb called clonotypes with MiXCR, one entry per CDR3 protein. The table records 150,000 to 200,000 distinct CDR3 sequences, 17% of them present only once. The sequence was obtained from a human donor in good health (CMV status not recorded). Some clones in this sample may be carry-over from other donors' samples. The V call is TRBV14, the J call TRBJ1-6; no clear D gene. Input material: CD8+ T cells from PBMCs. The CDR3 loop is CASSQDKTIYNSPLHF. The CDR3 DNA is TGTGCCAGCAGCCAAGATAAGACTATCTATAATTCACCCCTCCACTTT.